One and the same sample provided the 20 T cell receptor beta chains below, sequenced in a study of a mutant IDH1 vaccine in newly diagnosed glioma. Time point reported: week 5, during vaccination. The study gave 300 ug of mutant IDH1 20-mer peptide per vaccine dose, with topical imiquimod. Method: immunoSEQ multiplex PCR; TCRdb's copy keeps in-frame clones and lacks some. The sample consists of approximately 32,000 clones, about three fifths of them appearing once. These receptors have no identified antigens. Sequenced here: PBMCs, sampled from a glioma patient whose treatment included an IDH1 peptide vaccine. The source is a woman younger than 30 with glioma.

The rearrangement joins TRBV4-2 to TRBJ2-1; no clear D. V lost 1 base to trimming and J lost 4 bases, with 8 bases between them. Germline V gene sequence: CDR1 LGHNA, CDR2 YNFKEQ. The CDR3 extends over 14 amino acids. CDR3 sequence (DNA): TGTGCCAGCAGCCAAGTCAGGAGTTACAATGAGCAGTTCTTC. Protein product: CASSQVRSYNEQFF.

V and J are TRBV7-2 and TRBJ1-2; 7 bases agree with TRBD1. After removal of 1 base from V and 7 bases from J, the junction contained 3 bases not matched to a gene. CDR1 and CDR2 (germline): SGHTA, FQGNSA. The CDR3 has 13 residues. The DNA of the CDR3 is TGTGCCAGCAGCTTAGACAGGGGTAGTGGCTACACCTTC. It encodes CASSLDRGSGYTF. Complete variable domain (other parts from reference TRBV7-2 and TRBJ1-2): GAGVSQSPSNKVTEKGKDVELRCDPISGHTALYWYRQSLGQGLEFLIYFQGNSAPDKSGLPSDRFSAERTGGSVSTLTIQRTQQEDSAVYLCASSLDRGSGYTFGSGTRLTVV.

By proportion, this clone is medium-sized. The chain joins TRBV25-1 to TRBJ1-1; TRBD1 aligns across 8 bases. Trimming cost V 1 base and J 5 bases; bases outside gene matches: 12. From germline, CDR1 is MGHDK and CDR2 SYGVNS. The CDR3 spans 17 residues. The CDR3 DNA is TGTGCCAGCAGTGAATCTGTCGGACAGGGTGCGGGTACTGAAGCTTTCTTT. It specifies CASSESVGQGAGTEAFF.

V gene TRBV18 combines with J gene TRBJ1-2; 7 nucleotides align to TRBD1. Germline V gene lookup returns CDR1 KGHSH and CDR2 LQKENI. CDR3 length equals 15 residues. The J segment lost 2 bases and the V segment lost 4 bases, leaving 7 bases of the junction unmatched. The CDR3 DNA is TGTGCCAGCTCACTAAGACAGGGAGTCAACTATGGCTACACCTTC. As protein: CASSLRQGVNYGYTF.

A single count supports this clone. The chain carries TRBV6-1 and TRBJ1-5; TRBD1 agrees at 10 bases. Germline assignment: CDR1 MNHNS and CDR2 SASEGT. V lost 4 bases to trimming and J lost 3 bases; unmatched junction nucleotides: 6. The CDR3 is 16 amino acids. The CDR3 coding sequence is TGTGCCAGCAGTGCCACGGACAGGGGGTTCAATCAGCCCCAGCATTTT. Amino acids: CASSATDRGFNQPQHF.

This clone was seen once. V is TRBV7-2 and J is TRBJ2-7; 8 nucleotides match TRBD2. Germline lookup yields CDR1 SGHTA and CDR2 FQGNSA. The CDR3 has 17 residues. Trimming at V came to 2 bases and at J to 2 bases, leaving 11 bases not matched to a gene. The CDR3 nucleotides read TGTGCCAGCAGCTTACTGGCGGGCAGCGGGAGCCCCTACGAGCAGTACTTC. Its protein product is CASSLLAGSGSPYEQYF.

The sample holds one count of this clone. The chain has TRBV7-9 and TRBJ2-1, with 10 nucleotides matching TRBD2. With V trimmed by 4 bases and J by 10 bases, 10 bases remained unmatched. The CDR3 has 15 amino acids. Germline assignment: CDR1 SEHNR and CDR2 FQNEAQ (reference sequence). For the CDR3, the DNA is TGTGCCAGCAGCTCGGTACCTAGCGGGAGAGGGGAGCAGTTCTTC. This gives the protein CASSSVPSGRGEQFF.

The chain links TRBV19 to TRBJ2-3; D gene unclear. Per germline, CDR1 LNHDA and CDR2 SQIVND (reference sequence). Trimming took 7 bases from V and 2 from J, leaving 19 bases between them. This CDR3 spans 16 amino acids. CDR3 DNA sequence: TGTGCCAGTATACCTAGTCAACCCTGGGACACAGATACGCAGTATTTT. Amino acids: CASIPSQPWDTDTQYF.

This chain links TRBV5-1 with TRBJ2-5, with 8 bases that match TRBD2. V was clipped by 7 bases and J by 2 bases; unmatched bases: 7. This CDR3 has 14 residues. The germline V gene encodes CDR1 SGHRS and CDR2 YFSETQ. CDR3 protein: CASRNRGGQETQYF. The CDR3, as DNA: TGCGCCAGCCGCAATCGGGGGGGACAAGAGACCCAGTACTTC.

The chain uses TRBV14 and TRBJ1-2; D might be TRBD1 (5 bases). Trimming removed 4 bases from V and 7 bases from J, with 22 bases in between. The CDR3 has 16 amino acids. The germline CDR1 and CDR2 sequences are SGHDN and FVKESK. Here the CDR3 reads CASSPGTASFTGGYTF. The CDR3 nucleotides are TGTGCCAGCAGCCCCGGGACGGCCAGTTTCACTGGTGGCTACACCTTC.

The V call is TRBV19, the J call TRBJ1-1; no reliable D call. Germline V gene data show CDR1 as LNHDA and CDR2 as SQIVND (reference sequence). The CDR3 contains 17 residues. Trimming took 1 base from V and 0 from J, leaving 15 bases between them. This chain's CDR3 is CASSIVSAASMNTEAFF. The CDR3 DNA sequence: TGTGCCAGTAGTATAGTTTCCGCAGCGAGCATGAACACTGAAGCTTTCTTT.

The chain couples TRBV2 to TRBJ1-1; 7 positions agree with TRBD1. CDR1 and CDR2 from the germline V gene are SNHLY and FYNNEI. J lost 7 bases, V lost 0 bases, and 5 bases had no gene match. The CDR3 runs 14 residues. This CDR3 reads CASSEALQGLEAFF. CDR3 DNA: TGTGCCAGCAGTGAAGCATTACAGGGGCTTGAAGCTTTCTTT.

The chain employs TRBV5-5 and TRBJ1-5, with D maybe TRBD1 (5 bases). The CDR3 is 14 amino acids. The germline gives CDR1 SGHKS, CDR2 YYEKEE (reference sequence). Trimming pared 4 bases from V and 6 bases from J, leaving 14 bases between. CDR3 sequence reads: CASSGGGFSQPQHF. The CDR3 coding sequence is TGTGCCAGCAGCGGGGGGGGGTTCTCTCAGCCCCAGCATTTT.

The chain employs TRBV10-3 and TRBJ1-6; 9 positions match TRBD1. The CDR3 is 16 residues long. With V trimmed by 2 bases and J by 9 bases, 8 bases remained unmatched. Germline-derived CDR1 and CDR2 are ENHRY and SYGVKD. The CDR3 DNA is TGTGCCATCAGTGAGAACCTGGGGACAGGGAGTTCACCCCTCCACTTT. Its protein product is CAISENLGTGSSPLHF.

V and J are TRBV9 and TRBJ1-5; TRBD1 is a possible D gene (6 bases). Trimming pared 0 bases from V and 7 bases from J, leaving 20 bases between. The length of the CDR3 is 17 residues. CDR1 and CDR2 from the germline V gene are SGDLS and YYNGEE. CDR3: CASSVGEGGVFDQPQHF. CDR3 sequence (DNA): TGTGCCAGCAGCGTAGGGGAAGGGGGAGTGTTCGACCAGCCCCAGCATTTT.

The gene calls are TRBV28 and TRBJ1-1, with a tentative D call TRBD1 (5 bases). This CDR3 contains 15 residues. Germline CDR1 and CDR2: MDHEN and SYDVKM. V lost 11 bases and J lost 1, with 20 bases in between. The CDR3 is CARRPPGHPNTEAFF. For the CDR3, the DNA is TGTGCCCGTAGACCCCCCGGACACCCGAACACTGAAGCTTTCTTT. The variable domain in full, completed from reference TRBV28 and TRBJ1-1, reads DVKVTQSSRYLVKRTGEKVFLECVQDMDHENMFWYRQDPGLGLRLIYFSYDVKMKEKGDIPEGYSVSREKKERFSLILESASTNQTSMYLCARRPPGHPNTEAFFGQGTRLTVV.

The V gene is TRBV4-1, the J gene TRBJ2-7; D unresolved. This CDR3 has 15 amino acids. V lost 0 bases to trimming and J lost 0 bases, with 9 bases between them. From germline, CDR1 is MGHRA and CDR2 YSYEKL. The CDR3 sequence is CASSQDLAASYEQYF. DNA of the CDR3: TGCGCCAGCAGCCAAGATTTGGCAGCCTCCTACGAGCAGTACTTC.

The rearrangement uses TRBV29-1 and TRBJ2-1, with TRBD1 matching over 8 bases. The germline V gene encodes CDR1 SQVTM and CDR2 ANQGSEA. With V trimmed by 6 bases and J by 10 bases, 14 bases remained unmatched. The CDR3 is made up of 14 amino acids. The CDR3 region is CSVGGQGQLGEQFF. The CDR3 DNA sequence: TGCAGCGTGGGTGGACAGGGACAGCTTGGAGAGCAGTTCTTC.

J is TRBJ2-3 and V is TRBV7-9; D remains ambiguous. The V gene's germline CDR1 is SEHNR and CDR2 FQNEAQ (reference sequence). The CDR3 spans 13 residues. Trimming left V 0 bases short and J 4 bases short, with 5 bases between. Written as DNA, the CDR3 is TGTGCCAGCAGCTTAGCGAGCGCAGATACGCAGTATTTT. Its protein is CASSLASADTQYF.

The CDR3 DNA reads as TGTGCCAGCTCACCATCGACTAGCAATGAGCAGTTCTTC. Translated, it gives CASSPSTSNEQFF. This rearrangement joins TRBV18 to TRBJ2-1; D perhaps matches TRBD2 (6 bases). The germline V and J ends were trimmed by 2 bases and 6 bases, with 8 bases remaining between them. CDR3 size: 13 residues. Germline CDR1 is KGHSH and CDR2 is LQKENI.